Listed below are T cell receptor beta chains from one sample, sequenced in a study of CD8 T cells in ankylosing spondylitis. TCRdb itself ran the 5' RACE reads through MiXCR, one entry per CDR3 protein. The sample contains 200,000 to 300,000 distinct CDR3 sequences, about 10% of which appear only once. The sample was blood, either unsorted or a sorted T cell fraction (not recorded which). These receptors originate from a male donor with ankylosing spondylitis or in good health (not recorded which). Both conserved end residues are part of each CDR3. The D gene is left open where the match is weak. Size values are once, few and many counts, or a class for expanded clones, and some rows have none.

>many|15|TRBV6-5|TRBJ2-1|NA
CASSYSLGSYNEQFF
TGTGCCAGCAGTTACTCGTTAGGGAGTTACAATGAGCAGTTCTTC
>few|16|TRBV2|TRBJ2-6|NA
CASNGILPSGANVLTF
TGTGCCAGCAACGGCATTTTACCCTCTGGGGCCAACGTCCTGACTTTC
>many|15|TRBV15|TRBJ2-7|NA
CATSRDPAPQNEQYF
TGTGCCACCAGCAGAGATCCAGCACCTCAGAACGAGCAGTACTTC
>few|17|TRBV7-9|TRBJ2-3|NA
CASSLLLGAPSTDTQYF
TGTGCCAGCAGCTTGCTTCTCGGGGCACCTAGCACAGATACGCAGTATTTT
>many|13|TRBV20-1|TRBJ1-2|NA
CSAEIGSTNGYTF
TGCAGTGCAGAGATAGGGTCAACTAACGGCTACACCTTC
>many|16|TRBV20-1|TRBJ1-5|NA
CSARETPGLSNQPQHF
TGCAGTGCTAGAGAGACACCGGGACTGAGCAATCAGCCCCAGCATTTT
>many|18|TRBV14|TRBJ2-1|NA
CASSQPLRGGSSYNEQFF
TGTGCCAGCAGCCAACCTTTGAGAGGGGGGAGCTCCTACAATGAGCAGTTCTTC
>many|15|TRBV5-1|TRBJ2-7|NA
CASSLVQGLANEQYF
TGCGCCAGCAGCTTGGTTCAGGGCTTGGCTAACGAGCAGTACTTC
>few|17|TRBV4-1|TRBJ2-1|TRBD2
CASSSGLAGTVYNEQFF
TGCGCCAGCAGCTCGGGACTAGCGGGAACTGTCTACAATGAGCAGTTCTTC
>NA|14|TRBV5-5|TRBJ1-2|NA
CASSLTTGTYGYTF
TGTGCCAGCAGCCTCACCACAGGGACCTATGGCTACACCTTC
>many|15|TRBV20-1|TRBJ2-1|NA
CSAKPGRRAYNEQFF
TGCAGTGCCAAACCGGGGCGAAGAGCTTACAATGAGCAGTTCTTC
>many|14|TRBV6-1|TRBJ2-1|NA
CASSMGLERNEQFF
TGTGCCAGCAGTATGGGGCTAGAACGGAATGAGCAGTTCTTC
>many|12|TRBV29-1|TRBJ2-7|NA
CSVQTGPYEQYF
TGCAGCGTTCAGACGGGGCCCTACGAGCAGTACTTC
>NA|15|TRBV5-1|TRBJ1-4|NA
CASSPLQGSNEKLFF
TGCGCCAGCAGCCCCCTACAGGGATCTAATGAAAAACTGTTTTTT
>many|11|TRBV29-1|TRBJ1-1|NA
CSSQRDTELKF
TGCAGCTCCCAAAGAGACACGGAGCTAAAATTT
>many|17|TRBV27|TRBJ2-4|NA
CASSTRSFTGTKNIQYF
TGTGCCAGCAGTACGCGATCCTTTACAGGGACCAAAAACATTCAGTACTTC
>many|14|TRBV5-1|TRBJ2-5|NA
CASSLQGHGETQYF
TGCGCCAGCAGCTTGCAGGGGCATGGAGAGACCCAGTACTTC
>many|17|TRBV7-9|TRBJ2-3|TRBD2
CASSLASTSGSTDTQYF
TGTGCCAGCAGCTTAGCGTCAACTAGCGGGAGCACAGATACGCAGTATTTT
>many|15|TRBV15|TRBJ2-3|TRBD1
CATSRGQPGTDTQYF
TGTGCCACCAGCAGGGGACAGCCGGGCACAGATACGCAGTATTTT
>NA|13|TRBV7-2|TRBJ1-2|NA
CASRDDSSNGYTF
TGTGCCAGCAGGGATGACAGTAGCAATGGCTACACCTTC
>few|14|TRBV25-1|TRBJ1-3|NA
CASKEGGGGNTIYF
TGTGCCAGCAAAGAGGGCGGCGGTGGAAACACCATATATTTT
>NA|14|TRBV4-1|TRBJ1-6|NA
CASSQDGRNSPLHF
TGCGCCAGCAGCCAAGACGGCAGGAATTCACCCCTCCACTTT
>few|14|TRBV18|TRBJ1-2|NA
CASSPRTDNYGYTF
TGTGCCAGCTCACCCCGAACAGATAACTATGGCTACACCTTC
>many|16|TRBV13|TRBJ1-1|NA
CASSLGLGGLNTEAFF
TGTGCCAGCAGCTTAGGCCTTGGCGGATTGAACACTGAAGCTTTCTTT
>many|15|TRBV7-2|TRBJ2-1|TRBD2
CASSSRTSGRIEQFF
TGTGCCAGCAGCTCGCGGACTAGCGGGAGAATAGAGCAGTTCTTC
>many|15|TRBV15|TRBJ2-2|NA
CATSRGRPYTGELFF
TGTGCCACCAGCAGAGGACGGCCGTACACCGGGGAGCTGTTTTTT
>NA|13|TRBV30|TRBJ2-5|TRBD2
CAWGGGGIETQYF
TGTGCCTGGGGGGGGGGAGGAATAGAGACCCAGTACTTC
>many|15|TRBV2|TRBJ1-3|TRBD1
CASSLGQVSGNTIYF
TGTGCCAGCAGTCTCGGACAGGTCTCTGGAAACACCATATATTTT
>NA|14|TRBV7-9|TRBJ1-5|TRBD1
CASSSGQGPQPQHF
TGTGCCAGCAGCTCTGGACAGGGCCCCCAGCCCCAGCATTTT
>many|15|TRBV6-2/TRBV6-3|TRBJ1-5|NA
CASRGPGASNQPQHF
TGTGCCAGCAGGGGTCCCGGGGCGAGCAATCAGCCCCAGCATTTT
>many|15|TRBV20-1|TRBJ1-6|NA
CSAGVGGRRDSPLHF
TGCAGTGCCGGAGTGGGGGGGCGAAGGGATTCACCCCTCCACTTT
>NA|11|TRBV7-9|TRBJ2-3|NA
CASSLPDTQYF
TGTGCCAGCAGCTTACCTGATACGCAGTATTTT